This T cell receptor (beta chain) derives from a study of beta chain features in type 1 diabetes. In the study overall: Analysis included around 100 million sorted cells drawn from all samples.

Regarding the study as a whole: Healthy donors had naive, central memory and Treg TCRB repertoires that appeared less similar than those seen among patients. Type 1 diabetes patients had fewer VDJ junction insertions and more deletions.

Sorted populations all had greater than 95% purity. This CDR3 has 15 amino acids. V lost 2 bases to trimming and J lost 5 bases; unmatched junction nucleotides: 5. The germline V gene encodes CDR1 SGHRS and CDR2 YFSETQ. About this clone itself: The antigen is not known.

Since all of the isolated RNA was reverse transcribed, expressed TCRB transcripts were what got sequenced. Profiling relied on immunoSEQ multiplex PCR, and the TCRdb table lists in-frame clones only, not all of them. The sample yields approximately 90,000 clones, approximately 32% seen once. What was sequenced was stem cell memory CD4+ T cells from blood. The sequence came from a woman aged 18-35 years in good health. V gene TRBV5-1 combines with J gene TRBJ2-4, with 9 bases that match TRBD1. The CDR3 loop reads CASSLGQGSENIQYF. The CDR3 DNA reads TGCGCCAGCAGCTTAGGACAGGGGTCGGAAAACATTCAGTACTTC.